This T cell receptor beta chain was retrieved from a study of cytomegalovirus exposure and HLA in healthy donors. General study findings and limits: Analysis was carried out at a later point, and it linked a missense DCLRE1C variant to TCR beta V- and J-gene trimming. A later look showed TCR association rates differing by HLA locus, highest for DRB1 and lowest for HLA-C.

Of note for this clone: Its antigen is not known.

Donors were nominally healthy when sampled, though unrecorded immune exposures were likely. PCR involved 60 Vbeta and 13 Jbeta primers. The method was immunoSEQ multiplex PCR; TCRdb's version includes in-frame clones alone and lacks a portion of them. The repertoire consists of roughly 110,000 clones, with around 74% occurring once and the leading ten covering about 15%. With 7 bases removed from V and 3 bases from J, the gap between germline ends came to 12 bases. CDR1 is MGHDK, CDR2 SYGVNS, per germline. The CDR3 contains 13 residues. The sequence derives from a woman between 40 and 55 years old in good health and CMV-seropositive. The chain has TRBV25-1 and TRBJ1-2, with D possibly being TRBD1 (5 bases). What was sequenced was PBMCs. The CDR3 protein is CASKDNWDYGYTF. The CDR3 bases are TGTGCCAGCAAGGACAATTGGGACTATGGCTACACCTTC.